This is a list of T cell receptor beta chains from one sample in a study of T cell repertoires in cytomegalovirus infection. Their antigens remain unidentified. Using its own MiXCR run on the reads, TCRdb lists one record per CDR3 protein. The sample records some 320,000 distinct CDR3 sequences, almost 30% being singletons. Material: cultured PBMCs, obtained from culture after CMV antigen stimulation. The receptors here all came from a human donor in good health (CMV status not recorded). Some clones in this sample may be carry-over from other donors' samples. The CDR3 runs from the conserved cysteine through the conserved F or W. A D gene is named only where the DNA matches it firmly. Expanded clones are given a class, and other clones once, few, many or no size at all.

NA	TRBV7-9	TRBJ1-2	few	TGTGCCAGCAGCTTAGAGCAGAACTATGGCTACACCTTC	CASSLEQNYGYTF
NA	TRBV7-2	TRBJ2-4	many	TGTGCCAGCAGCTTAGGTCCGGGACTCCAAGGGAACATTCAGTACTTC	CASSLGPGLQGNIQYF
NA	TRBV12-3/TRBV12-4	TRBJ1-2	NA	TGTGCCAGCAGCCGCGGATCGGGCTACACCTTC	CASSRGSGYTF
NA	TRBV19	TRBJ1-1	NA	TGTGCCAGTAGAGGGAGGGAGATTTTGAACACTGAAGCTTTCTTT	CASRGREILNTEAFF
TRBD2	TRBV7-8	TRBJ2-1	NA	TGTGCCAGCAGCTTAGCGTACCGCGGGAGGAGCTCCTACAATGAGCAGTTCTTC	CASSLAYRGRSSYNEQFF
NA	TRBV6-1	TRBJ2-5	NA	TGTGCCAGCACTCGACCTGGGGGGACCCAGTACTTC	CASTRPGGTQYF
NA	TRBV19	TRBJ2-6	few	TGTGCCAGTAGTTCTCTCCCCGGGACGTACATAAGGGCCAACGTCCTGACTTTC	CASSSLPGTYIRANVLTF
TRBD2	TRBV7-9	TRBJ2-3	NA	TGTGCCAGCAGCCCCCTTCAAGCTAGCGGTACGCAGTATTTT	CASSPLQASGTQYF
NA	TRBV18	TRBJ2-3	few	TGTGCCAGCTCACCAGGAACGCCACTAATATCTTCCGATACGCAGTATTTT	CASSPGTPLISSDTQYF
TRBD1	TRBV19	TRBJ1-1	few	TGTGCCAGTAAGGGCAGGGGGTACAGTGAAGCTTTCTTT	CASKGRGYSEAFF
NA	TRBV12-3/TRBV12-4	TRBJ2-3	NA	TGTGCCAGCAGTTCCGGAACCAACACAGATACGCAGTATTTT	CASSSGTNTDTQYF
NA	TRBV18	TRBJ2-3	NA	TGTGCCAGCTCACCCGGCCGCCGATCAGATACGCAGTATTTT	CASSPGRRSDTQYF
NA	TRBV12-3/TRBV12-4	TRBJ1-1	NA	TGTGCCAGCAGCCCCGGACGGATGAACACTGAAGCTTTCTTT	CASSPGRMNTEAFF
NA	TRBV2	TRBJ2-1	few	TGTGCCAGCAGAGCAGGGTTCAATGAGCAGTTCTTC	CASRAGFNEQFF
NA	TRBV5-1	TRBJ2-5	NA	TGCGCCAGCAGCCCAAGCCCCTCGACAGATTTTCAAGAGACCCAGTACTTC	CASSPSPSTDFQETQYF
NA	TRBV24-1	TRBJ2-3	few	TGTGCCACCAGCGCAGAAACAGATACGCAGTATTTT	CATSAETDTQYF
NA	TRBV3-1	TRBJ2-1	NA	TGTGCCAGCAGCCAAGAGGATAGCCTCTACAATGAGCAGTTCTTC	CASSQEDSLYNEQFF
NA	TRBV7-2	TRBJ2-3	few	TGTGCCAGCAGCTTAGATTGGGGCCCAGATACGCAGTATTTT	CASSLDWGPDTQYF
NA	TRBV11-3	TRBJ2-3	many	TGTGCCAGCAGCCCGGGACTCCGCACAGATACGCAGTATTTT	CASSPGLRTDTQYF
TRBD2	TRBV5-1	TRBJ2-1	NA	TGCGCCAGCAGCTTGGTTCTAGCGGGGGGCGCTGAGCAGTTCTTC	CASSLVLAGGAEQFF
TRBD1	TRBV27	TRBJ2-3	NA	TGTGCCAGCAGTTTCCACCGGGACAGTACAAACACAGATACGCAGTATTTT	CASSFHRDSTNTDTQYF
NA	TRBV20-1	TRBJ1-1	NA	TGCAGTGCTAGAGACCTAAAGAACACTGAAGCTTTCTTT	CSARDLKNTEAFF
TRBD1	TRBV19	TRBJ2-2	NA	TGTGCCAGTAGTAGAGGACAGGGGGCCGGGGAGCTGTTTTTT	CASSRGQGAGELFF
NA	TRBV6-1	TRBJ2-5	few	TGTGCCAGCAGGGGACCTGATGACAGACAAGAGACCCAGTACTTC	CASRGPDDRQETQYF
NA	TRBV3-1	TRBJ2-7	NA	TGTGCCAGCAGCGACGGGACGGCTTCCTACGAGCAGTACTTC	CASSDGTASYEQYF
NA	TRBV4-1	TRBJ1-1	few	TGCGCCAGCAGCCAAGAGGAGGAACTGAACACTGAAGCTTTCTTT	CASSQEEELNTEAFF
TRBD2	TRBV7-9	TRBJ2-7	NA	TGTGCCAGCAGCACGGGGGGTCCGACCTACGAGCAGTACTTC	CASSTGGPTYEQYF
NA	TRBV20-1	TRBJ2-1	few	TGCAGTGCTAGAAGACTAGTATTCGGCTACAATGAGCAGTTCTTC	CSARRLVFGYNEQFF
TRBD2	TRBV7-2	TRBJ2-5	many	TGTGCCAGCAGCTTAATGGGACTAGCGGGGGGGAAAGAGACCCAGTACTTC	CASSLMGLAGGKETQYF
NA	TRBV20-1	TRBJ2-3	NA	TGCAGTGCTAGAGGAACAGATACGCAGTATTTT	CSARGTDTQYF
NA	TRBV29-1	TRBJ1-4	few	TGCAGCGTTGGGGGGAGGGGAGGAAGCCGCGGTGAAAAACTGTTTTTT	CSVGGRGGSRGEKLFF
NA	TRBV7-9	TRBJ2-7	NA	TGTGCCAGCAGCGGCATAGGAGACGAGCAGTACTTC	CASSGIGDEQYF
NA	TRBV7-6	TRBJ1-6	NA	TGTGCCAGCAGCTTAGCGCCAGATTCACCCCTCCACTTT	CASSLAPDSPLHF
TRBD2	TRBV6-1	TRBJ2-7	NA	TGTGCCAGCAGTGAAGCCGGAACCGGGACTAGCGGGAGGAGGAGGGCGTACTTC	CASSEAGTGTSGRRRAYF
NA	TRBV25-1	TRBJ1-1	few	TGTGCCAGCAGGTACCAGGGAGACACTGAAGCTTTCTTT	CASRYQGDTEAFF
TRBD1	TRBV6-6	TRBJ1-2	few	TGTGCCAGCAGCACGACAGGGGGGACTAACTATGGCTACACCTTC	CASSTTGGTNYGYTF
NA	TRBV3-1	TRBJ2-7	few	TGTGCCAGCAGCCATCGGACATCCTACGAGCAGTACTTC	CASSHRTSYEQYF
NA	TRBV5-4	TRBJ2-1	NA	TGTGCCAGCAGCCAGGGGGAGGAACAGTTCTTC	CASSQGEEQFF
TRBD1	TRBV9	TRBJ1-1	few	TGTGCCAGCAGTTCAGGGGGCAGGGTGAACACTGAAGCTTTCTTT	CASSSGGRVNTEAFF
NA	TRBV24-1	TRBJ2-4	NA	TGTGCCACCAGTGACCCCTCCGGGGGCGATGAGACCAAAAACATTCAGTACTTC	CATSDPSGGDETKNIQYF
NA	TRBV10-3	TRBJ2-5	few	TGTGCCATCGGATCAGAGGGCGGTCAAGAGACCCAGTACTTC	CAIGSEGGQETQYF
NA	TRBV20-1	TRBJ2-7	few	TGCAGTGCTCCGTCCGGGACCATTTACGAGCAGTACTTC	CSAPSGTIYEQYF
NA	TRBV28	TRBJ1-2	NA	TGTGCCAGCAGTTTACTTTCCTATGGCTACACCTTC	CASSLLSYGYTF
NA	TRBV19	TRBJ2-4	few	TGTGCCAGTAGTATATCAGGGGTGGCCAAAAACATTCAGTACTTC	CASSISGVAKNIQYF
TRBD1	TRBV6-1	TRBJ1-5	NA	TGTGCCAGCACAGGGGGGATTTCTAATCAGCCCCAGCATTTT	CASTGGISNQPQHF
NA	TRBV7-6	TRBJ1-4	NA	TGTGCCAGCAGCCCAGACCCAGGGGAAAAACTGTTTTTT	CASSPDPGEKLFF
TRBD1	TRBV7-9	TRBJ1-2	NA	TGTGCCAGCAGCGTCTCCAGGGGGGGCCCCTATGGCTACACCTTC	CASSVSRGGPYGYTF
NA	TRBV4-2	TRBJ1-1	few	TGTGCCAGCAGCCAAGATCCAGGGTCCAGGGACACTGAAGCTTTCTTT	CASSQDPGSRDTEAFF